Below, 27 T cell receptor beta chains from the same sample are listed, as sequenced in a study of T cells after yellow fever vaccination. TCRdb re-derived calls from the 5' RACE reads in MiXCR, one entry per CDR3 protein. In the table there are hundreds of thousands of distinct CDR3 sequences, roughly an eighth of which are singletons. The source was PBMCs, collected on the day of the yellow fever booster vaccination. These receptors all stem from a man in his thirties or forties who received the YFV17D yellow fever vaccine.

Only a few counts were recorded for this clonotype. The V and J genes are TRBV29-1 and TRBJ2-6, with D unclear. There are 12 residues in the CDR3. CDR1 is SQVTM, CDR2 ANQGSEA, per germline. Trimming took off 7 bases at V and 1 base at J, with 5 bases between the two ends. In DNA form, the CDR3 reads TGCAGCGCGAGATCTGGGGCCAACGTCCTGACTTTC. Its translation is CSARSGANVLTF.

The CDR3 here is CASSPLAGALAEQYF. DNA for the CDR3: TGTGCCAGCAGTCCCCTAGCGGGAGCTCTGGCCGAGCAGTACTTC. The rearrangement uses TRBV28 and TRBJ2-7; 10 nucleotides align to TRBD2. CDR1 and CDR2 (germline): MDHEN, SYDVKM. The length of the CDR3 is 15 residues. Losses at the gene ends were 5 bases for V and 6 bases for J; bases not matched to a gene: 10.

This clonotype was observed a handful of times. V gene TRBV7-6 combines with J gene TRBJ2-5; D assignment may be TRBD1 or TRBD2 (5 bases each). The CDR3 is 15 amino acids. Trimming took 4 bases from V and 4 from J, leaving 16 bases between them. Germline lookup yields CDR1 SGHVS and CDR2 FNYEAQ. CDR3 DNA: TGTGCCAGCAGCTCCCGTAGCCGGGACCGAGAGACCCAGTACTTC. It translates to CASSSRSRDRETQYF.

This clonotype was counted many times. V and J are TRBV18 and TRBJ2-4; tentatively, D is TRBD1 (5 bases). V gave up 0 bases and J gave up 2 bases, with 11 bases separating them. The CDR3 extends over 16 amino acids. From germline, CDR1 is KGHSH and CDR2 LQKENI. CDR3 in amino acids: CASSPPVGQTKNIQYF. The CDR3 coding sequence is TGTGCCAGCTCACCACCGGTGGGGCAGACCAAAAACATTCAGTACTTC.

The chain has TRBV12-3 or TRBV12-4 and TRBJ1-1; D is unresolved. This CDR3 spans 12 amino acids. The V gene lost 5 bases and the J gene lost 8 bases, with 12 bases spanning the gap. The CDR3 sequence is CASSPRGREAFF. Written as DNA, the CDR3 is TGTGCCAGCAGTCCCCGAGGTAGGGAAGCTTTCTTT.

CDR3: CSASRLGGLNTGELFF. The CDR3 DNA sequence: TGCAGTGCTAGTCGTCTGGGCGGGTTAAACACCGGGGAGCTGTTTTTT. This chain joins TRBV20-1 and TRBJ2-2, with D tentatively TRBD2 (5 bases). The CDR3 length is 16 residues. The V gene's germline CDR1 is DFQATT and CDR2 SNEGSKA (reference sequence). The V and J ends lost 3 bases and 2 bases respectively, with 16 bases between them.

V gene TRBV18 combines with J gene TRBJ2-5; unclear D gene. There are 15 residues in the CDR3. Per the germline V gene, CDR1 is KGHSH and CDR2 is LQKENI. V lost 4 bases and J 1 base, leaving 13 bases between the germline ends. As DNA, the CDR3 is TGTGCCAGCTCACAAAACCGCGACTTCCAAGAGACCCAGTACTTC. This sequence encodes CASSQNRDFQETQYF. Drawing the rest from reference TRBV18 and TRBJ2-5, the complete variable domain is NAGVMQNPRHLVRRRGQEARLRCSPMKGHSHVYWYRQLPEEGLKFMVYLQKENIIDESGMPKERFSAEFPKEGPSILRIQQVVRGDSAAYFCASSQNRDFQETQYFGPGTRLLVL.

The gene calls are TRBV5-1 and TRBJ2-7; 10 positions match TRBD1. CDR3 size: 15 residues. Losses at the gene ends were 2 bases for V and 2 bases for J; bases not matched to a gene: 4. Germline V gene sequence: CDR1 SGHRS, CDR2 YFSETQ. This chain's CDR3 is CASSFRQGATYEQYF. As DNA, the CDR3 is TGCGCCAGCAGCTTTCGACAGGGGGCTACCTACGAGCAGTACTTC.

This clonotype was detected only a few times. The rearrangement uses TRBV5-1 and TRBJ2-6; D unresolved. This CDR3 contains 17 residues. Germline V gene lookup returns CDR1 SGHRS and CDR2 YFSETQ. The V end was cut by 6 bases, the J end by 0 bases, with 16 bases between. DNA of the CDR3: TGCGCCAGCACCCCGAAGAGGTTCCGCTCTGGGGCCAACGTCCTGACTTTC. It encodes CASTPKRFRSGANVLTF. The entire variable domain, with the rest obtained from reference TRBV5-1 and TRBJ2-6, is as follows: KAGVTQTPRYLIKTRGQQVTLSCSPISGHRSVSWYQQTPGQGLQFLFEYFSETQRNKGNFPGRFSGRQFSNSRSEMNVSTLELGDSALYLCASTPKRFRSGANVLTFGAGSRLTVL.

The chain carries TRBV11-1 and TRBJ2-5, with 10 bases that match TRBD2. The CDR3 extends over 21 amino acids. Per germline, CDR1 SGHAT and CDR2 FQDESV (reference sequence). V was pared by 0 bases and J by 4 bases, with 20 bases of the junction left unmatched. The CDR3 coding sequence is TGTGCCAGCAGCTTAGCAAGAAGCAGGGGCCTGCTAGCGGGAGTTCCAGAGACCCAGTACTTC. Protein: CASSLARSRGLLAGVPETQYF.

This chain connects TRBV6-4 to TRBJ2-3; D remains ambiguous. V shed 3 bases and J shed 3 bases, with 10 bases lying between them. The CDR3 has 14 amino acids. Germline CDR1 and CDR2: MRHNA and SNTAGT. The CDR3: CASSENLVTDTQYF. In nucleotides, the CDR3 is TGTGCCAGCAGTGAGAATTTGGTTACAGATACGCAGTATTTT.

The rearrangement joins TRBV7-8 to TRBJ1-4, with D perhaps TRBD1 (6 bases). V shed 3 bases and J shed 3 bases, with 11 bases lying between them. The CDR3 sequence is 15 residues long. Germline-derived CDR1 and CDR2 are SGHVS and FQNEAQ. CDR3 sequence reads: CASSFVGAANEKLFF. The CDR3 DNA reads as TGTGCCAGCAGCTTCGTGGGGGCTGCTAATGAAAAACTGTTTTTT.

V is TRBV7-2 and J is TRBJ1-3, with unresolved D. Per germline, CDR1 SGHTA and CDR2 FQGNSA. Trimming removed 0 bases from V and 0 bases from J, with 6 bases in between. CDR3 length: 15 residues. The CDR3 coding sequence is TGTGCCAGCAGCTTAGCCAGGAACTCTGGAAACACCATATATTTT. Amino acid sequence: CASSLARNSGNTIYF.

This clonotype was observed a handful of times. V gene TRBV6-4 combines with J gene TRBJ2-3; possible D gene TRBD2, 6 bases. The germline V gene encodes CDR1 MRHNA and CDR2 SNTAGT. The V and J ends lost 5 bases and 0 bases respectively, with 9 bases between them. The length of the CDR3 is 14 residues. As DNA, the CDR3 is TGTGCCAGCAGTCATCGGGGGAGCACAGATACGCAGTATTTT. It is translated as CASSHRGSTDTQYF.

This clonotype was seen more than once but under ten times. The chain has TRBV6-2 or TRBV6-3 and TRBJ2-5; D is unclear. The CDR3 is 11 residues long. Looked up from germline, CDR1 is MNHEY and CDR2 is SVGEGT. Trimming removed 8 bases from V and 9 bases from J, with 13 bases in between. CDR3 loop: CASSPERAQYF. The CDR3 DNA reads TGTGCCAGCTCGCCGGAACGGGCCCAGTACTTC.

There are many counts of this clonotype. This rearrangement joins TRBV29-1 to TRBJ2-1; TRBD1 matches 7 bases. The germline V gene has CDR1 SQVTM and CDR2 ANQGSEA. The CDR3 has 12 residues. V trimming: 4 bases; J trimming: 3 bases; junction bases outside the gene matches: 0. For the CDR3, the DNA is TGCAGCGTTGGGGACAGCTACAATGAGCAGTTCTTC. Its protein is CSVGDSYNEQFF.

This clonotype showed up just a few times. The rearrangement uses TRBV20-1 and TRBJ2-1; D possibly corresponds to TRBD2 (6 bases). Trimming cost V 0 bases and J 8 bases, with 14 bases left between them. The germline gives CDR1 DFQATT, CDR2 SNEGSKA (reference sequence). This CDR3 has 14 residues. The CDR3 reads CSARDPGSGYEQFF. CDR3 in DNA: TGCAGTGCTAGAGATCCTGGTAGCGGCTATGAGCAGTTCTTC.

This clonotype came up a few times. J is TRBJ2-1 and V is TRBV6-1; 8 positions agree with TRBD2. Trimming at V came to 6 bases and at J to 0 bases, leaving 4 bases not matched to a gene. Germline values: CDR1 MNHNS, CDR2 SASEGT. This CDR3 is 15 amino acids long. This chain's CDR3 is CASRRGASSYNEQFF. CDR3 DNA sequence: TGTGCCAGCAGGCGGGGGGCAAGCTCCTACAATGAGCAGTTCTTC.

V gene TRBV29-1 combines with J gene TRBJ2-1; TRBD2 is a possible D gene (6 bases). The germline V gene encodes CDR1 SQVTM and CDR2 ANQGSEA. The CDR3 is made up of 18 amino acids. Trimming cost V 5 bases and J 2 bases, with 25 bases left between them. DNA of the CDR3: TGCAGCGTTCATACCCAATCCCGACCTACTAGCACCTACAATGAGCAGTTCTTC. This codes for CSVHTQSRPTSTYNEQFF.

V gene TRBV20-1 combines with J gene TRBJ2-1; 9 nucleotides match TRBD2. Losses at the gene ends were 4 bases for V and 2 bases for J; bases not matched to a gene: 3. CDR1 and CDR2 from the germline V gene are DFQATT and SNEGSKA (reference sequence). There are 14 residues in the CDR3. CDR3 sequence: CSAILAGAYNEQFF. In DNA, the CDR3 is TGCAGTGCTATCTTAGCGGGAGCCTACAATGAGCAGTTCTTC.

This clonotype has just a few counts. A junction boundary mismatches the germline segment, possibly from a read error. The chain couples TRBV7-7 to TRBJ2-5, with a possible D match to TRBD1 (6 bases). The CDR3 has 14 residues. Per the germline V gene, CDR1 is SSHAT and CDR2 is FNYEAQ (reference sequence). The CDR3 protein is CASSLEARGETQYF. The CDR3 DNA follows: TGTGCTAGCAGCTTAGAGGCCAGGGGAGAGACCCAGTACTTC. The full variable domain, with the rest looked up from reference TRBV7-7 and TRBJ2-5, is GAGVSQSPRYKVTKRGQDVTLRCDPISSHATLYWYQQALGQGPEFLTYFNYEAQPDKSGLPSDRFSAERPEGSISTLTIQRTEQRDSAMYRCASSLEARGETQYFGPGTRLLVL.

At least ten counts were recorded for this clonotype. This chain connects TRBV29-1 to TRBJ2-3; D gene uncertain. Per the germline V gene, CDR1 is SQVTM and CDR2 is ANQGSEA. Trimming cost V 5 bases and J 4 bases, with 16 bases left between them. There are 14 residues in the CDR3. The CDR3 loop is CSVRLGVVSDTQYF. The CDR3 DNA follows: TGCAGCGTTCGGCTCGGTGTGGTGTCAGATACGCAGTATTTT.

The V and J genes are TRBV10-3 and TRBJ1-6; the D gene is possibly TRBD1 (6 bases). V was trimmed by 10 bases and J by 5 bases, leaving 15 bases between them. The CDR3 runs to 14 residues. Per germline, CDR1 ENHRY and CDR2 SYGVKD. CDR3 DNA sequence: TGTGCCACCAAGGGAGCAGGGGATAATTCACCCCTCCACTTT. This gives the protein CATKGAGDNSPLHF.

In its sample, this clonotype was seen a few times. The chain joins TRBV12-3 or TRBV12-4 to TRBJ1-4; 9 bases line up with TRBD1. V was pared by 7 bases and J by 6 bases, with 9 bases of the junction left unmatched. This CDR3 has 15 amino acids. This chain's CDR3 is CASTRIGQGYEKLFF. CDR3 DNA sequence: TGTGCCAGCACTCGGATAGGACAGGGGTATGAAAAACTGTTTTTT.

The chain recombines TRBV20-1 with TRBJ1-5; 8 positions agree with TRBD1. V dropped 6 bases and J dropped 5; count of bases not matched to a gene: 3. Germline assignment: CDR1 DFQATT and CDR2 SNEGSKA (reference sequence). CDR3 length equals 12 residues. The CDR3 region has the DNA TGCAGTGCCCAGGGGGCTTATCAGCCCCAGCATTTT. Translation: CSAQGAYQPQHF.

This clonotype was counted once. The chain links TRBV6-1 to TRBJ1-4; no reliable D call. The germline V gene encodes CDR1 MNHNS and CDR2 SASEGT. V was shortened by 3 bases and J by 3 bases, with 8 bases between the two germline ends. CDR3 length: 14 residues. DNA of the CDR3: TGTGCCAGCAGTGATGTCAGTCCTAATGAAAAACTGTTTTTT. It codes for CASSDVSPNEKLFF.

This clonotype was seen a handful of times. The DNA for the CDR3 is TGCGCCAGCAGTGCCGGATTCGGGCAGCTCTCCTACAATGAGCAGTTCTTC. It codes for CASSAGFGQLSYNEQFF. The V call is TRBV10-2, the J call TRBJ2-1; D gene uncertain. The CDR3 runs 17 residues. Trimming took off 4 bases at V and 0 bases at J, with 16 bases between the two ends. Germline CDR1 WSHSY, CDR2 SAAADI.